The T cell receptor beta chain under discussion was sequenced for a study of shared T cell receptors in the human thymus (TCRdb year 2021). As for the study more broadly: The study examined how self-reactive, shared T-cell receptor alpha chains are generated in the human thymus.

V loses 8 bases at its end and J loses 7 bases; junction bases beyond the gene matches: 13. Reading the germline V gene gives CDR1 SGHTA and CDR2 FQGNSA. The CDR3 covers 17 residues, taking in both the cysteine and the phenylalanine. CDR3 DNA only is kept here, 51 bases in frame from base 1. On this clone itself: Its antigen specificity is not known. The record has no base qualities; no much larger clone is one base away.

Library generation was performed with the immunoSEQ multiplex PCR assay. TCRdb limited this immuneACCESS table to in-frame rearrangements with V and J called. A share of clones is missing; checked studies link under half to unresolved V genes, and the rest is unexplained. This sample gives 700,000 or so clones in total; approximately 85% of them show up just once. Jointly, the top ten make up roughly 0.01% of the sample. These data also featured in a second study, about human thymus T cells. That second publication adds: In Finland, the donors were immunologically healthy infants who were having open corrective cardiac surgery for congenital heart defects. Thymus tissue was obtained as surgical resects removed during corrective cardiac surgery. Biased V and J gene segment usage appeared to be present in both thymic and peripheral blood repertoires. According to the related research, thymic TCR repertoires were highly overlapping among unrelated individuals. The study characterized TCR alpha and beta repertoires from under 10 infant thymus samples and a few related peripheral blood samples. The infant donors were roughly 7 to 250 days old, and the cohort included roughly six males and a couple of females. Thymocytes were released mechanically from tissue and stored at -70 °C as pellets of roughly 9-31 million cells. A QIAsymphony instrument was used to extract genomic DNA from frozen cell pellets. Using the immunoSEQ multiplex PCR assay, the TCRB and TCRAD loci were amplified from a standardized quantity of quality-controlled genomic DNA. The V(D)J region was spanned by amplicons of a length sufficient to cover the CDR3 and to identify V and J genes. The amplicons were sequenced on an Illumina platform via the commercial immunoSEQ service. Primer bias and sequencing errors were corrected using previously described methods, and TCRAD and TCRB definitions followed the IMGT database. Repertoires were analysed with immunoSEQ Analyzer 3.0 and VDJTools, covering basic statistics, V/J segment usage, diversity estimates, rarefaction and pairwise overlap. Chao1, ChaoE, Efron-Thisted, Shannon and inverse Simpson indices were used to estimate diversity, which was also estimated on datasets down-sampled to the smallest sample. For repertoire overlap, CDR3 nucleotide sequence, V gene and J gene had to match strictly, and clustering was done by Jaccard-based multidimensional scaling. Thymus samples yielded on average approximately 860,000 unique TCRB clonotypes, compared with roughly 76,000 from blood samples.

Specimen: thymocytes. The chain links TRBV7-2 with TRBJ2-2, with 13 bases matching TRBD2. The TCR comes from a girl under three years old with a congenital heart defect. Donor details come from another sample of the same person, matched by shared clones. This receptor has the CDR3 CASETSGGPLFGGELFF. The DNA sequence is as follows: TGTGCCAGCGAGACTAGCGGGGGGCCTCTGTTTGGCGGGGAGCTGTTTTTT.